The rows below give T cell receptor beta chains drawn from one sample of a study of CD8+ T cells in alopecia areata. Clones were read by immunoSEQ multiplex PCR, and TCRdb kept only the in-frame ones, dropping some. The data contain about 87,000 clones, about two thirds of them singletons. This material consisted of CD8+ T cells sorted from blood, taken at week 44, from a patient treated with tofacitinib. The receptors shown here come from a human donor with alopecia areata. Each CDR3 is given with its conserved first and last residue. A D gene is named only where the DNA matches it firmly. Size is stated for part of the rows, as once, few or many counts, or as a class when the clone is expanded.

j_gene: TRBJ2-1; v_gene: TRBV7-8; d_gene: TRBD2; abundance: few; CDR3aa: CASSLRSGAYNEQFF; CDR3nt: TGTGCCAGCAGCTTAAGGAGCGGGGCTTACAATGAGCAGTTCTTC
j_gene: TRBJ2-7; v_gene: TRBV19; d_gene: -; abundance: -; CDR3aa: CASSPSSYEQYF; CDR3nt: TGTGCCAGTAGTCCAAGCTCCTACGAGCAGTACTTC
j_gene: TRBJ1-2; v_gene: TRBV2; d_gene: TRBD1; abundance: -; CDR3aa: CASSETGGEYGYTF; CDR3nt: TGTGCCAGCAGTGAAACAGGGGGCGAGTATGGCTACACCTTC
j_gene: TRBJ1-2; v_gene: TRBV9; d_gene: -; abundance: -; CDR3aa: CASSDGSSNYGYTF; CDR3nt: TGTGCCAGCAGCGACGGGAGTTCTAACTATGGCTACACCTTC
j_gene: TRBJ2-7; v_gene: TRBV9; d_gene: TRBD1; abundance: -; CDR3aa: CASSDRDSPYEQYF; CDR3nt: TGTGCCAGCAGCGACCGGGACAGCCCCTACGAGCAGTACTTC
j_gene: TRBJ2-5; v_gene: TRBV5-1; d_gene: -; abundance: once; CDR3aa: CASSLGHRIQETQYF; CDR3nt: TGCGCCAGCAGCTTGGGACACCGAATCCAAGAGACCCAGTACTTC
j_gene: TRBJ2-7; v_gene: TRBV4-3; d_gene: -; abundance: few; CDR3aa: CASSQDTSYEQYF; CDR3nt: TGCGCCAGCAGCCAAGACACGAGCTACGAGCAGTACTTC
j_gene: TRBJ1-1; v_gene: TRBV7-2; d_gene: TRBD1; abundance: -; CDR3aa: CASSLTDRGNTEAFF; CDR3nt: TGTGCCAGCAGCCTGACGGACAGGGGGAACACTGAAGCTTTCTTT
j_gene: TRBJ2-7; v_gene: TRBV11-3; d_gene: -; abundance: -; CDR3aa: CASSRASDEQYF; CDR3nt: TGTGCCAGCAGCCGGGCGTCCGACGAGCAGTACTTC
j_gene: TRBJ2-3; v_gene: TRBV9; d_gene: -; abundance: -; CDR3aa: CASSGGDDPNTQYF; CDR3nt: TGTGCCAGCAGCGGGGGCGACGACCCTAATACGCAGTATTTT
j_gene: TRBJ2-7; v_gene: TRBV7-9; d_gene: -; abundance: -; CDR3aa: CASSPDGYEQYF; CDR3nt: TGTGCCAGCAGCCCGGACGGCTACGAGCAGTACTTC
j_gene: TRBJ1-2; v_gene: TRBV9; d_gene: TRBD1; abundance: -; CDR3aa: CASSPGTGGFADGGYTF; CDR3nt: TGTGCCAGCAGCCCTGGGACAGGGGGCTTCGCTGATGGTGGCTACACCTTC
j_gene: TRBJ2-4; v_gene: TRBV27; d_gene: -; abundance: once; CDR3aa: CASRSGHIQYF; CDR3nt: TGTGCCAGCAGGTCTGGGCACATTCAGTACTTC
j_gene: TRBJ1-1; v_gene: TRBV27; d_gene: TRBD1; abundance: -; CDR3aa: CASSSTGENTEAFF; CDR3nt: TGTGCCAGCAGTTCGACAGGGGAGAACACTGAAGCTTTCTTT
j_gene: TRBJ2-7; v_gene: TRBV19; d_gene: -; abundance: -; CDR3aa: CASSTGLAYEQYF; CDR3nt: TGTGCCAGTAGTACCGGGTTAGCCTACGAGCAGTACTTC
j_gene: TRBJ1-1; v_gene: TRBV19; d_gene: -; abundance: -; CDR3aa: CASSEVWVNTEAFF; CDR3nt: TGTGCCAGTAGTGAGGTTTGGGTGAACACTGAAGCTTTCTTT
j_gene: TRBJ2-7; v_gene: TRBV27; d_gene: -; abundance: -; CDR3aa: CASSLAGSYEQYF; CDR3nt: TGTGCCAGCAGTTTAGCGGGGTCCTACGAGCAGTACTTC
j_gene: TRBJ2-2; v_gene: TRBV27; d_gene: -; abundance: -; CDR3aa: CASSPIGGSGELFF; CDR3nt: TGTGCCAGCAGTCCAATCGGGGGATCCGGGGAGCTGTTTTTT
j_gene: TRBJ1-5; v_gene: TRBV11-2; d_gene: -; abundance: -; CDR3aa: CASSLGSEQPQHF; CDR3nt: TGTGCCAGCAGCTTAGGGTCGGAGCAGCCCCAGCATTTT
j_gene: TRBJ1-5; v_gene: TRBV27; d_gene: -; abundance: -; CDR3aa: CASSLSGGSNQPQHF; CDR3nt: TGTGCCAGCAGTTTATCAGGGGGTAGCAATCAGCCCCAGCATTTT
j_gene: TRBJ2-1; v_gene: TRBV7-6; d_gene: -; abundance: -; CDR3aa: CASSLGLVNEQFF; CDR3nt: TGTGCCAGCAGCTTAGGTCTAGTCAATGAGCAGTTCTTC
j_gene: TRBJ2-7; v_gene: TRBV23-1; d_gene: -; abundance: few; CDR3aa: CASSPCPQTYEQYF; CDR3nt: TGCGCCAGCAGTCCCTGTCCACAAACCTACGAGCAGTACTTC
j_gene: TRBJ1-4; v_gene: TRBV12-5; d_gene: -; abundance: -; CDR3aa: CASGPDRSSNEKLFF; CDR3nt: TGTGCTAGTGGCCCAGACAGGTCCTCTAATGAAAAACTGTTTTTT
j_gene: TRBJ2-7; v_gene: TRBV9; d_gene: -; abundance: -; CDR3aa: CASSVPAYEQYF; CDR3nt: TGTGCCAGCAGCGTCCCCGCCTACGAGCAGTACTTC
j_gene: TRBJ1-2; v_gene: TRBV25-1; d_gene: TRBD1; abundance: -; CDR3aa: CASSVDGQGGYGYTF; CDR3nt: TGTGCCAGCAGTGTTGACGGACAGGGAGGCTATGGCTACACCTTC
j_gene: TRBJ1-1; v_gene: TRBV29-1; d_gene: TRBD1; abundance: -; CDR3aa: CSARTGRNTEAFF; CDR3nt: TGCAGCGCTCGGACAGGGCGAAACACTGAAGCTTTCTTT
j_gene: TRBJ1-5; v_gene: TRBV19; d_gene: -; abundance: medium-sized; CDR3aa: CASSIGGQPQHF; CDR3nt: TGTGCCAGTAGTATAGGGGGTCAGCCCCAGCATTTT
j_gene: TRBJ1-2; v_gene: TRBV25-1; d_gene: -; abundance: -; CDR3aa: CASKHTYGYTF; CDR3nt: TGTGCCAGCAAACACACCTATGGCTACACCTTC
j_gene: TRBJ2-2; v_gene: TRBV2; d_gene: -; abundance: -; CDR3aa: CASGMGFRTAANTGELFF; CDR3nt: TGTGCCAGCGGAATGGGGTTCAGGACAGCAGCGAACACCGGGGAGCTGTTTTTT